This T cell receptor beta chain appears in the sequencing data of a study of shared clonotypes between healthy human individuals. Study-wide background: The people who gave samples were a couple of women and a few men aged 18 to 49.

Assay execution took place at the deep level. Sequencing was performed with immunoSEQ multiplex PCR; in TCRdb, only in-frame clones are kept and a portion is missing. The sample includes just over 2,000,000 clones, approximately 94% seen only once; the top ten take roughly 1.1%. Germline V CDR1 and CDR2: MGHRA, YSYEKL. V gave up 0 bases and J gave up 5 bases, with 13 bases separating them. CDR3 length: 15 amino acids. Terminally differentiated effector memory CD45RA+ cells were left out of the naive CD8 fraction, which was CD45RO-negative and positively selected for CCR7. The chain couples TRBV4-1 to TRBJ2-5; TRBD2 might be the D (6 bases). The clonotype comes from a man aged 18 to 30 in good health. Specimen: naive CD8+ T cells sorted from blood. CDR3 DNA sequence: TGCGCCAGCAGCCAAGAAACGGAGGGCGTGGAGACCCAGTACTTC. Amino acids: CASSQETEGVETQYF.